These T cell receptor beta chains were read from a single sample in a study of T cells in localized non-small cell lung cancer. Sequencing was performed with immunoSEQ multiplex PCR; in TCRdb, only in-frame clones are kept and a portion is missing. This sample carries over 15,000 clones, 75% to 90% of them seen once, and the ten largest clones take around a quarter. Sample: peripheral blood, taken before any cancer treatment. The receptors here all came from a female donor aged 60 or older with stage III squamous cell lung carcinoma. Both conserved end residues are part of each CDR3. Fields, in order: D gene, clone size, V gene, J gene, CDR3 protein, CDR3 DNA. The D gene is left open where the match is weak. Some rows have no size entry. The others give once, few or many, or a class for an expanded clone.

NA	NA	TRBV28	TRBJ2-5	CASSSYQETQYF	TGTGCCAGCAGTTCTTATCAAGAGACCCAGTACTTC
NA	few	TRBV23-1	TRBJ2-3	CASSQQGAYHTDTQYF	TGCGCCAGCAGTCAACAAGGGGCCTATCACACAGATACGCAGTATTTT
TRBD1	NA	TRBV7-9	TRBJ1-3	CASSPRGQGLTGNTIYF	TGTGCCAGCAGCCCACGGGGACAGGGTCTTACTGGAAACACCATATATTTT
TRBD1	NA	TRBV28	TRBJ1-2	CASSLGQAGMGGYTF	TGTGCCAGCAGTTTGGGACAGGCGGGTATGGGGGGCTACACCTTC
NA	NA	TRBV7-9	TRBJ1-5	CASSLSGPGEQPQHF	TGTGCCAGCAGCTTATCCGGACCAGGGGAACAGCCCCAGCATTTT
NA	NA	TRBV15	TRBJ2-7	CATGTASSYEQYF	TGTGCCACCGGGACTGCCTCCTCTTACGAGCAGTACTTC
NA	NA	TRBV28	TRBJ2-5	CASSSFSGSQETQYF	TGTGCCAGCAGCTCGTTCTCAGGGTCCCAAGAGACCCAGTACTTC
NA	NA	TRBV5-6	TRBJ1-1	CASSLDRESEAFF	TGTGCCAGCAGCTTGGACAGGGAGAGTGAAGCTTTCTTT
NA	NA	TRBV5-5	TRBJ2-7	CASSLAGGGNYEQYF	TGTGCCAGCAGCTTGGCCGGGGGTGGTAATTACGAGCAGTACTTC
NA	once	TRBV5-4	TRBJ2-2	CASSLAGEQRRFGELFF	TGTGCCAGCAGCTTGGCCGGAGAACAACGGAGATTCGGGGAGCTGTTTTTT
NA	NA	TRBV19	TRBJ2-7	CASSIALHYEQYF	TGTGCCAGTAGTATCGCCCTTCACTACGAGCAGTACTTC
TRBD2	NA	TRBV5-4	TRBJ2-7	CASSLGLAGDYEQYF	TGTGCCAGCAGCTTAGGACTAGCGGGGGACTACGAGCAGTACTTC
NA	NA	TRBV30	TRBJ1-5	CAWSVRGPEPQHF	TGTGCCTGGAGTGTACGAGGGCCGGAGCCCCAGCATTTT
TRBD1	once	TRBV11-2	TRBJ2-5	CASKLGTGSSWVTQYF	TGTGCCAGCAAGCTTGGGACAGGATCGTCTTGGGTGACCCAGTACTTC
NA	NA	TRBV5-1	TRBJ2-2	CASSHPQSNTGELFF	TGCGCCAGCAGCCATCCCCAATCCAACACCGGGGAGCTGTTTTTT
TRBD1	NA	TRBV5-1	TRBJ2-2	CASQTGGETGELFF	TGCGCCAGCCAGACAGGGGGCGAGACCGGGGAGCTGTTTTTT
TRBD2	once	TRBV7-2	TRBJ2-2	CASSFSGVNTGELFF	TGTGCCAGCAGCTTTAGCGGGGTGAACACCGGGGAGCTGTTTTTT
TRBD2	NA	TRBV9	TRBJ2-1	CASSPPTSGVYNEQFF	TGTGCCAGCAGCCCGCCGACTAGCGGAGTCTACAATGAGCAGTTCTTC
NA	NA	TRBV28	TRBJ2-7	CASIICALRSGEQYF	TGTGCCAGCATAATCTGTGCCTTACGATCTGGCGAGCAGTACTTC
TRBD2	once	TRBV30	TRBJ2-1	CAWSVGLAGNDEQFF	TGTGCCTGGAGTGTAGGACTAGCGGGAAACGATGAGCAGTTCTTC